The 16 T cell receptor beta chains below were found in one sample sequenced in a study of T-cell reconstitution after alpha-beta-depleted transplantation in children. The TCRbeta library incorporated unique molecular identifiers. TCRdb re-analysed the PCR reads in MiXCR, keeping a single row per CDR3 protein. The sample lists roughly 6,300 distinct CDR3 sequences; roughly 17% were seen once. The material was PBMCs, mostly from graft donor cells, obtained 60 days after TCRalphabeta/CD19-depleted stem cell transplant. These receptors all stem from a male patient between 10 and 17 years old who had a stem cell transplant for acute myeloid leukemia, so the T cells may come from the graft donor.

This clonotype came up a few times. The genes are TRBV15 and TRBJ2-5; D unclear. V lost 3 bases to trimming and J lost 4 bases, with 9 bases between them. The germline V gene encodes CDR1 LNHNV and CDR2 YYDKDF (reference sequence). There are 13 residues in the CDR3. The CDR3 is CATSRIMGETQYF. For the CDR3, the DNA is TGTGCCACCAGCAGGATCATGGGAGAGACCCAGTACTTC.

This clonotype occurred a few times. The V call is TRBV6-2 or TRBV6-3, the J call TRBJ2-3; unclear D gene. CDR1 MNHEY and CDR2 SVGEGT come from the germline V gene. The CDR3 is 12 residues long. The V end lost 4 bases, the J end lost 5 bases, and 7 bases lay between the germline ends. For the CDR3, the DNA is TGTGCCAGCAGTTTCGTTGGAGATACGCAGTATTTT. This codes for CASSFVGDTQYF.

In its sample, this clonotype is medium-sized. The chain recombines TRBV15 with TRBJ2-3; D possibly corresponds to TRBD2 (6 bases). The CDR3 is 13 residues long. CDR1 is LNHNV, CDR2 YYDKDF, per germline (reference sequence). The CDR3 loop is CATRGLGGDTQYF. CDR3 nucleotide sequence: TGTGCGACACGTGGGCTCGGGGGAGATACGCAGTATTTT.

The chain has TRBV30 and TRBJ2-7, with a possible D match to TRBD1 (5 bases). The CDR3 is 14 residues long. Trimming pared 2 bases from V and 2 bases from J, leaving 13 bases between. CDR1 and CDR2 (germline): GTSNPN, SVGIG (reference sequence). CDR3 loop: CAWSPIWGAYEQYF. DNA of the CDR3: TGTGCCTGGAGTCCGATTTGGGGCGCCTACGAGCAGTACTTC.

Concerning this clonotype: A read error is possible here, since a much larger clone lies one base away. The rearrangement uses TRBV27 and TRBJ2-2, with a weak D call TRBD2 (6 bases). CDR1 MNHEY and CDR2 SMNVEV come from the germline V gene (reference sequence). The CDR3 runs to 15 residues. The V end was cut by 5 bases, the J end by 1 base, with 11 bases between. The CDR3 sequence: CASSLIGGNTGELFF. In nucleotides, the CDR3 is TGTGCCAGCAGTCTTATCGGGGGGAACACCGGGGAGCTGTTTTTT.

This clonotype was recorded a few times. The V and J genes are TRBV7-3 and TRBJ2-1; D may be TRBD2 (5 bases). V gave up 5 bases and J gave up 1 base, with 27 bases separating them. The CDR3 spans 20 residues. Germline-derived CDR1 and CDR2 are SGHTA and FQGTGA. CDR3 amino acids: CASSELTPLRGGISYNEQFF. CDR3 in DNA: TGTGCCAGCAGCGAATTAACTCCATTACGGGGTGGAATTTCCTACAATGAGCAGTTCTTC.

In this sample, this clonotype is medium-sized. The V and J genes are TRBV12-3 or TRBV12-4 and TRBJ2-1; TRBD2 agrees at 8 bases. V trimming: 9 bases; J trimming: 0 bases; junction bases outside the gene matches: 1. The CDR3 has 13 residues. CDR3 in amino acids: CASAGGSYNEQFF. CDR3 bases: TGTGCCAGTGCGGGGGGCTCCTACAATGAGCAGTTCTTC.

The chain is built from TRBV4-2 and TRBJ2-5; D not resolved. The CDR3 sequence is 13 residues long. Trimming left V 1 base short and J 5 bases short, with 8 bases between. The germline V gene encodes CDR1 LGHNA and CDR2 YNFKEQ. CDR3 loop: CASSQGRFETQYF. CDR3 DNA sequence: TGTGCCAGCAGCCAAGGTCGGTTCGAGACCCAGTACTTC.

This clonotype is termed medium-sized (0.01 to 0.1%). The rearrangement links TRBV6-5 to TRBJ1-1; 7 nucleotides match TRBD1. Germline CDR1 is MNHEY and CDR2 is SVGAGI. Trimming cost V 1 base and J 4 bases; bases outside gene matches: 18. The CDR3 runs 19 residues. The DNA for the CDR3 is TGTGCCAGCAGTTACTTCACAGGGGCCTCTCCCCGTGGAGGCACTGAAGCTTTCTTT. Translating gives CASSYFTGASPRGGTEAFF.

Judged by abundance, this clonotype is medium-sized (0.01 to 0.1%). This sequence joins TRBV6-5 and TRBJ2-5; D remains unclear. Trimming left V 2 bases short and J 5 bases short, with 3 bases between. Germline V gives CDR1 MNHEY, CDR2 SVGAGI. The CDR3 has 11 residues. CDR3 sequence reads: CASSYRETQYF. CDR3 nucleotide sequence: TGTGCCAGCAGTTACCGGGAGACCCAGTACTTC.

In its sample, this clonotype ranks as medium-sized. The V and J genes are TRBV5-1 and TRBJ2-5; D is ambiguous. Germline CDR1 is SGHRS and CDR2 is YFSETQ. V lost 6 bases, J lost 4 bases, and 13 bases lay in between. This CDR3 comprises 13 residues. The CDR3 nucleotides read TGCGCCAGCAAGGCCAGCCTGAGAGAGACCCAGTACTTC. This sequence encodes CASKASLRETQYF.

This clonotype was counted between two and nine times. The chain combines TRBV20-1 with TRBJ2-7; 8 bases fit TRBD1. From germline, CDR1 is DFQATT and CDR2 SNEGSKA (reference sequence). Unmatched junction bases numbered 6, after V lost 3 bases and J lost 2 bases. This CDR3 comprises 14 residues. For the CDR3, the DNA is TGCAGTGCTAGGTCGGACAGGGTCCCCTACGAGCAGTACTTC. It yields the protein CSARSDRVPYEQYF.

This clonotype qualifies as large (0.1 to 1%). The chain recombines TRBV7-8 with TRBJ2-7; D might be TRBD1 (6 bases). Germline lookup yields CDR1 SGHVS and CDR2 FQNEAQ. The length of the CDR3 is 15 residues. Trimming pared 3 bases from V and 4 bases from J, leaving 16 bases between. CDR3 residues: CASSFGQPGLYEQYF. In DNA, the CDR3 is TGTGCCAGCAGCTTCGGACAGCCGGGTTTGTACGAGCAGTACTTC.

This clonotype has only a few counts. This chain connects TRBV9 to TRBJ2-5, with D hard to call. Trimming cost V 0 bases and J 7 bases, with 13 bases left between them. Germline CDR1 is SGDLS and CDR2 is YYNGEE. The CDR3 covers 14 residues. CDR3 in amino acids: CASSVVPSPGTQYF. Written as DNA, the CDR3 is TGTGCCAGCAGCGTAGTCCCCTCTCCTGGGACCCAGTACTTC.

In its sample, this clonotype is medium-sized. The chain is built from TRBV7-9 and TRBJ2-7, with D tentatively TRBD1 (6 bases). Trimming removed 4 bases at V and 3 bases at J, with 22 bases between. The germline V gene has CDR1 SEHNR and CDR2 FQNEAQ (reference sequence). The CDR3 has 17 residues. The DNA for the CDR3 is TGTGCCAGCAGCTCTCCCAATGACAGGTCGGAGAACTACGAGCAGTACTTC. Its protein is CASSSPNDRSENYEQYF. Together with reference TRBV7-9 and TRBJ2-7, the CDR3 gives the full variable domain: DTGVSQNPRHKITKRGQNVTFRCDPISEHNRLYWYRQTLGQGPEFLTYFQNEAQLEKSRLLSDRFSAERPKGSFSTLEIQRTEQGDSAMYLCASSSPNDRSENYEQYFGPGTRLTVT.

The rearrangement joins TRBV28 to TRBJ2-5, with D hard to call. CDR1 and CDR2 from the germline V gene are MDHEN and SYDVKM. CDR3 length equals 15 residues. Trimming shortened V by 2 bases and J by 1 base, and 11 bases separated the two germline ends. The CDR3 DNA sequence: TGTGCCAGCAGTTTAATATTCCCTACCCAAGAGACCCAGTACTTC. Its protein is CASSLIFPTQETQYF.